The rows below give T cell receptor beta chains drawn from one sample of a study of OX40 agonist ivuxolimab in advanced cancers. The protocol was immunoSEQ multiplex PCR, while the TCRdb copy is restricted to in-frame clones and leaves out a portion. The table records about 80,000 clones, about 92% of them present only once. The sample consisted of CD4+ or CD8+ T cells sorted from blood, taken in a trial of the OX40 agonist ivuxolimab. These receptors were taken from an adult with an advanced solid tumor such as melanoma, head and neck, liver or kidney cancer. Both conserved end residues are part of each CDR3.

v_call cdr3_aa
TRBV5-1 CASSLGGASGANVLTF
TRBV12-5 CASALREAEQHF
TRBV6-6 CAVGRPKNIQYF
TRBV4-1 CASSQDEGRSGNTIYF
TRBV5-1 CASSLSTGRGYNSPLHF
TRBV5-6 CASSLAGSGANVLTF
TRBV6-1 CASIARVVRTEAFF
TRBV5-4 CASSWDREKPQHF
TRBV11-2 CASSSRTGGSGELFF
TRBV4-2 CASSARQGGVMETQYF
TRBV5-1 CASSWDTDTQYF
TRBV5-8 CASQFTGLMNTEAFF
TRBV5-4 CASSFYLGRNPTNEKLFF
TRBV19 CASTRGTNTEAFF
TRBV5-4 CASSPPTANTEAFF
TRBV19 CASSIDLQGSTDTQYF
TRBV6-1 CASSEVGTGYSNQPQHF
TRBV5-4 CASSLDSRDEAFF
TRBV4-2 CASSQELSQGKNIQYF
TRBV5-1 CASRGLNTEAFF
TRBV6-1 CASSERGQGAPRLGYTF
TRBV28 CASSGGAPSPGYTF
TRBV11-2 CASSLARGFSYEQYF